Following are 4 T cell receptor beta chains from one sample sequenced in a study of human T cells and chemical hapten exposure. The starting material, unfractionated whole blood, was used for total RNA extraction. As the library was built, unique molecular identifiers were attached to individual cDNA molecules. TCRdb independently ran MiXCR on the reads; one entry per CDR3 protein. The data contain 100,000 to 150,000 distinct CDR3 sequences, approximately 9% of them singletons. Sequencing was carried out using whole blood. The receptors shown here come from a human donor in good health. Some clones in this sample may be carry-over from other donors' samples.

This clonotype was observed many times. This chain joins TRBV12-3 or TRBV12-4 and TRBJ1-1, with 7 bases fitting TRBD1. The CDR3 is 13 amino acids. V gave up 6 bases and J gave up 1 base; unmatched junction bases: 2. The CDR3 nucleotides are TGTGCCAGCAGAGACAGGGAGAACACTGAAGCTTTCTTT. The encoded protein is CASRDRENTEAFF.

CDR3 in amino acids: CASSVGGAPQETQYF. The CDR3 bases are TGTGCCAGCAGCGTAGGCGGGGCCCCCCAAGAGACCCAGTACTTC. The V and J genes are TRBV9 and TRBJ2-5; TRBD2 might be the D (6 bases). Germline-derived CDR1 and CDR2 are SGDLS and YYNGEE. V was trimmed by 0 bases and J by 1 base, leaving 10 bases between them. CDR3 size: 15 residues.

The CDR3 protein is CSARGILAGAIQETQYF. CDR3 coding DNA: TGCAGTGCTAGAGGGATACTAGCGGGGGCCATACAAGAGACCCAGTACTTC. The genes are TRBV20-1 and TRBJ2-5; 11 bases agree with TRBD2. Germline V gene sequence: CDR1 DFQATT, CDR2 SNEGSKA (reference sequence). Germline trimming cut 1 base from V and 2 bases from J; bases unmatched to any gene: 9. There are 17 residues in the CDR3.

The chain links TRBV12-3 or TRBV12-4 to TRBJ1-2; unclear D gene. V lost 3 bases and J 5 bases, leaving 19 bases between the germline ends. The CDR3 contains 16 residues. CDR3 in amino acids: CASSFPGRPRSYGYTF. CDR3 DNA: TGTGCCAGCAGTTTCCCTGGGAGGCCGAGATCATATGGCTACACCTTC.